This TCR beta chain appears in the sequencing data of a study of CD4 and CD8 cells across lung adenocarcinoma regions. CDR3 size: 15 residues. Germline values: CDR1 MRHNA, CDR2 SNTAGT. Localized lung adenocarcinoma, a non-small cell lung cancer, affected the donors. MiXCR, run by TCRdb on the PCR reads, gives a single entry per CDR3 protein. The sample yields approximately 9,000 distinct CDR3 sequences, approximately 50% seen once. To note about this clonotype: The junction does not match germline at one end; this may be a read error.

The source is a female donor with lung adenocarcinoma. The CD4 and CD8 labels of this study may be unreliable. Material: CD8+ T cells from the margin of a lung tumor. V gene TRBV6-4 combines with J gene TRBJ2-4; D is tentatively TRBD1 or TRBD2 (5 bases each). CDR3: CASISGPSAKNIQYF. The CDR3 coding sequence is TGTGCCAGCATCTCGGGGCCGAGCGCCAAGAACATTCAGTACTTC.